This entry lists 23 T cell receptor beta chains sequenced from one sample in a study of T-cell memory formation after mild COVID-19. TCRdb independently ran MiXCR on the 5' RACE reads; one entry per CDR3 protein. In the table there are about 250,000 distinct CDR3 sequences, 15% of which are singletons. Input material: PBMCs or a T cell subset sorted from them (not recorded which). These receptors were taken from an adult woman who had mild COVID-19 (a few samples of this study predate the infection). Cell type and time point are not known.

The sample holds many counts of this clonotype. The V gene is TRBV18, the J gene TRBJ2-7, with 7 bases that match TRBD1. V trimming: 5 bases; J trimming: 6 bases; junction bases outside the gene matches: 16. Germline assignment: CDR1 KGHSH and CDR2 LQKENI. The CDR3 loop spans 16 amino acids. The CDR3 DNA reads as TGTGCCAGCTCAGCAGGAACTGGACAGGTTGTGGGCGAGCAGTACTTC. It specifies CASSAGTGQVVGEQYF.

This clonotype turned up a few times. The chain employs TRBV5-1 and TRBJ2-5, with 8 positions matching TRBD2. The CDR3 totals 16 residues. The germline CDR1 and CDR2 sequences are SGHRS and YFSETQ. V lost 1 base to trimming and J lost 0 bases; unmatched junction nucleotides: 5. The CDR3 reads CASSLRLARYQETQYF. CDR3 nucleotide sequence: TGCGCCAGCAGCTTGCGACTAGCGAGGTACCAAGAGACCCAGTACTTC.

V and J are TRBV6-5 and TRBJ1-1; maybe TRBD1 (6 bases). V was shortened by 4 bases and J by 1 base, with 10 bases between the two germline ends. The CDR3 consists of 14 residues. Germline CDR1 and CDR2: MNHEY and SVGAGI. The CDR3 loop is CASSSGQRNTEAFF. CDR3 DNA sequence: TGTGCCAGCAGTTCTGGACAGCGGAACACTGAAGCTTTCTTT.

This sequence joins TRBV5-4 and TRBJ2-5; the D is unclear. Trimming took off 1 base at V and 2 bases at J, with 12 bases between the two ends. The CDR3 length is 15 residues. Germline CDR1 is SGHNT and CDR2 is YYREEE (reference sequence). The CDR3 sequence is CASSLSTDDQETQYF. The DNA of the CDR3 is TGTGCCAGCAGCTTGAGTACAGACGATCAAGAGACCCAGTACTTC.

This clonotype was seen more than once but under ten times. V usage is TRBV20-1 and J usage is TRBJ2-1; D may be TRBD1 (5 bases). V was cut by 2 bases and J by 0 bases, with 8 bases left in between. The CDR3 consists of 14 residues. The germline V gene has CDR1 DFQATT and CDR2 SNEGSKA (reference sequence). The CDR3, as DNA: TGCAGTGCTAGAAGGGGCGCCTCCTACAATGAGCAGTTCTTC. Translating gives CSARRGASYNEQFF.

This clonotype occurred a few times. The CDR3 sequence is CASRVEGVTDTQYF. The DNA for the CDR3 is TGTGCCAGCAGAGTAGAGGGAGTCACAGATACGCAGTATTTT. The chain couples TRBV6-1 to TRBJ2-3, with D perhaps TRBD2 (5 bases). V lost 6 bases to trimming and J lost 2 bases, with 12 bases between them. Per the germline V gene, CDR1 is MNHNS and CDR2 is SASEGT. The CDR3 sequence is 14 residues long.

This clonotype has a handful of counts. V usage is TRBV12-3 or TRBV12-4 and J usage is TRBJ2-7; possible D gene TRBD2, 5 bases. The CDR3 spans 14 residues. V was trimmed by 6 bases and J by 7 bases, leaving 19 bases between them. This CDR3 is CASSSLLVTGEQYF. In DNA form, the CDR3 reads TGTGCCAGCAGCAGCCTACTAGTGACGGGGGAGCAGTACTTC.

This sequence joins TRBV20-1 and TRBJ2-1, with 16 bases fitting TRBD2. The CDR3 totals 14 residues. Germline CDR1 is DFQATT and CDR2 is SNEGSKA (reference sequence). CDR3 sequence: CSGTSGRGGNEQFF. Here the CDR3 DNA reads TGCAGCGGGACTAGCGGGAGGGGGGGCAATGAGCAGTTCTTC.

The rearrangement uses TRBV2 and TRBJ2-7; TRBD1 matches at 8 bases. CDR3 length equals 12 residues. Germline values: CDR1 SNHLY, CDR2 FYNNEI. Losses at the gene ends were 6 bases for V and 6 bases for J; bases not matched to a gene: 4. In DNA form, the CDR3 reads TGTGCCAGCAGGGACAGGGAAATCGAGCAGTACTTC. Its protein is CASRDREIEQYF.

The chain joins TRBV2 to TRBJ2-3, with 9 bases fitting TRBD1. Germline CDR1 is SNHLY and CDR2 is FYNNEI. The CDR3 has 14 residues. V lost 5 bases to trimming and J lost 4 bases; unmatched junction nucleotides: 4. The CDR3 bases are TGTGCCAGCAGTCCGGACAGGGGTGCAGATACGCAGTATTTT. Its translation: CASSPDRGADTQYF.

This clonotype showed up many times. This sequence joins TRBV5-1 and TRBJ2-5; no reliable D call. V was cut by 3 bases and J by 4 bases, with 10 bases left in between. This CDR3 is built from 13 residues. CDR1 is SGHRS, CDR2 YFSETQ, per germline. CDR3 amino acids: CASSSGGGETQYF. Here the CDR3 DNA reads TGCGCCAGCAGCTCCGGCGGCGGAGAGACCCAGTACTTC.

The V gene is TRBV20-1, the J gene TRBJ1-5, with D unclear. CDR1 and CDR2 (germline): DFQATT, SNEGSKA (reference sequence). The CDR3 has 14 amino acids. V gave up 0 bases and J gave up 6 bases, with 12 bases separating them. Here the CDR3 DNA reads TGCAGTGCTAGAGAAGGCAGGTCTGGTCAGCCCCAGCATTTT. Protein sequence: CSAREGRSGQPQHF.

This clonotype has at least ten counts. The chain couples TRBV7-9 to TRBJ2-3; D tentatively reads TRBD1 or TRBD2 (5 bases each). CDR3 size: 14 residues. The germline CDR1 and CDR2 sequences are SEHNR and FQNEAQ (reference sequence). Trimming left V 5 bases short and J 3 bases short, with 12 bases between. The CDR3 sequence is CASSRGQGTDTQYF. The CDR3 nucleotides are TGTGCCAGCAGCCGGGGTCAGGGAACAGATACGCAGTATTTT. The whole variable domain, filled in from reference TRBV7-9 and TRBJ2-3, reads DTGVSQNPRHKITKRGQNVTFRCDPISEHNRLYWYRQTLGQGPEFLTYFQNEAQLEKSRLLSDRFSAERPKGSFSTLEIQRTEQGDSAMYLCASSRGQGTDTQYFGPGTRLTVL.

This clonotype was detected ten times or more. CDR3 nucleotides: TGCGCCAGCAGCCAAGACTGGGGAGTAGCCAAAAACATTCAGTACTTC. Protein product: CASSQDWGVAKNIQYF. J is TRBJ2-4 and V is TRBV4-1, with a tentative D call TRBD2 (5 bases). Trimming took 0 bases from V and 0 from J, leaving 9 bases between them. The germline gives CDR1 MGHRA, CDR2 YSYEKL. The CDR3 runs 16 residues.

The J gene is TRBJ2-2, the V gene TRBV5-4; D unclear. This CDR3 region has 14 residues. V lost 0 bases and J 7 bases, leaving 10 bases between the germline ends. Per germline, CDR1 SGHNT and CDR2 YYREEE (reference sequence). Written as DNA, the CDR3 is TGTGCCAGCAGCTTGGTCGCGGATGGCGGGGAGCTGTTTTTT. This sequence encodes CASSLVADGGELFF.

This clonotype was recorded a few times. The chain couples TRBV6-5 to TRBJ1-2; 9 nucleotides match TRBD1. The V and J ends lost 8 bases and 4 bases, in that order; junction bases with no gene match: 8. CDR1 is MNHEY and CDR2 is SVGAGI in the germline V gene. This CDR3 comprises 14 residues. CDR3 in amino acids: CASSTGGRIYGYTF. The CDR3 DNA follows: TGTGCCAGCTCGACAGGGGGACGAATCTATGGCTACACCTTC.

DNA for the CDR3: TGTGCCAGCAGCCAAGAGATCTATGGCTACACCTTC. This codes for CASSQEIYGYTF. The gene calls are TRBV4-2 and TRBJ1-2; no clear D gene. The CDR3 length is 12 residues. The ends were cut back, 0 bases at V and 4 bases at J, with 3 bases in the middle. Germline CDR1 is LGHNA and CDR2 is YNFKEQ.

V usage is TRBV5-4 and J usage is TRBJ2-5; TRBD2 is a possible D gene (7 bases). Germline values: CDR1 SGHNT, CDR2 YYREEE (reference sequence). This CDR3 is 16 amino acids long. The germline V and J ends were trimmed by 3 bases and 7 bases, with 22 bases remaining between them. CDR3 sequence (DNA): TGTGCCAGCAGCTCGGGGGGCACAGAGGCGTTAGGGACCCAGTACTTC. Translated: CASSSGGTEALGTQYF.

This clonotype has just a few counts. The rearrangement uses TRBV6-5 and TRBJ1-6, with D unclear. Germline CDR1 and CDR2: MNHEY and SVGAGI. This CDR3 region has 17 residues. V lost 6 bases, J lost 6 bases, and 21 bases lay in between. CDR3 nucleotides: TGTGCCAGCAGCCGGGCGGAGGTCGGGCCGTCTAATTCACCCCTCCACTTT. It is translated as CASSRAEVGPSNSPLHF.

The chain employs TRBV12-3 or TRBV12-4 and TRBJ2-2; maybe TRBD1 (5 bases). The CDR3 covers 14 residues. The ends were cut back, 6 bases at V and 4 bases at J, with 12 bases in the middle. DNA of the CDR3: TGTGCCAGCAGCAAGACAGCCCTCACCGGGGAGCTGTTTTTT. This sequence encodes CASSKTALTGELFF.

The chain employs TRBV12-3 or TRBV12-4 and TRBJ2-5; either TRBD1 or TRBD2 may fit D (6 bases each). The CDR3 totals 14 residues. With 7 bases removed from V and 5 bases from J, the gap between germline ends came to 17 bases. The DNA for the CDR3 is TGTGCCAGCACGCCCGGGGGCTGGCGGGAGACCCAGTACTTC. Its translation: CASTPGGWRETQYF.

The chain employs TRBV12-3 or TRBV12-4 and TRBJ2-3, with a possible D match to TRBD1 (6 bases). Trimming stripped 5 bases from V and 0 bases from J, with 12 bases between. The CDR3 totals 15 residues. The CDR3, as DNA: TGTGCCAGCAGTCCAGGGGATCCTAGCACAGATACGCAGTATTTT. Translation: CASSPGDPSTDTQYF.

This clonotype was seen a single time. This chain connects TRBV19 to TRBJ1-5; D gene uncertain. CDR1 LNHDA and CDR2 SQIVND come from the germline V gene (reference sequence). This CDR3 region has 12 residues. The V end lost 3 bases, the J end lost 4 bases, and 4 bases lay between the germline ends. The CDR3 loop is CASSMINQPQHF. The CDR3 DNA reads TGTGCCAGTAGTATGATTAATCAGCCCCAGCATTTT.